Sequencing of this TCR beta chain was carried out in a study of T cells after yellow fever vaccination. By 5'RACE template switching, TCR cDNA was produced, with a universal primer site and UMIs added in the process. TCRdb analysed the 5' RACE reads with MiXCR anew, one entry per CDR3 protein. The sample yields 500,000 to 650,000 distinct CDR3 sequences, approximately 12% seen once. This clonotype has just a few counts. The germline V gene has CDR1 LGHNT and CDR2 FRNRAP. This CDR3 comprises 14 residues. V lost 0 bases, J lost 9 bases, and 15 bases lay in between. The clonotype comes from a man aged 30 to 45 who received the YFV17D yellow fever vaccine. The input for sequencing was PBMCs, taken on the day of the yellow fever booster vaccination. The chain has TRBV12-5 and TRBJ2-7, with TRBD2 as a possible D gene (5 bases). CDR3 in amino acids: CASGLVSSPARQYF. CDR3 coding DNA: TGTGCTAGTGGTTTGGTATCTAGCCCCGCGCGGCAGTACTTC.